The rows below give T cell receptor beta chains drawn from one sample of a study of blood T cell repertoires in COVID-19. Clones were sequenced by immunoSEQ multiplex PCR, and TCRdb holds only the in-frame ones, with some missing. Of approximately 120,000 clones listed, around 81% are singletons. Sequencing was done on a sample of peripheral blood. The receptors were sampled from a human donor in a cohort sampled during active or convalescent COVID-19. Both conserved end residues are part of each CDR3. D genes are given only for firm matches. Clone size is stated in some rows and not others, as once, few, many or a class when expanded.

>TRBD2|NA|TRBJ2-2|TRBV11-3
CASSLDFQRGRAGELFF
TGTGCCAGCAGCTTAGATTTCCAGCGGGGAAGAGCGGGGGAGCTGTTTTTT
>NA|once|TRBJ1-2|TRBV5-4
CASSHSGTNYGYTF
TGTGCCAGCAGCCACAGCGGCACTAACTATGGCTACACCTTC
>TRBD2|NA|TRBJ2-3|TRBV4-1
CASSQLTGGTDTQYF
TGCGCCAGCAGCCAACTGACGGGGGGGACAGATACGCAGTATTTT
>TRBD1|NA|TRBJ1-4|TRBV4-3
CASSQDPSGQTNNEKLFF
TGCGCCAGCAGCCAAGATCCCTCGGGACAGACGAATAATGAAAAACTGTTTTTT
>NA|few|TRBJ1-2|TRBV2
CASSGIGRETNYGYTF
TGTGCCAGCAGTGGAATAGGACGGGAGACTAACTATGGCTACACCTTC
>TRBD2|NA|TRBJ2-1|TRBV24-1
CATSDPGLASNEQFF
TGTGCCACCAGTGACCCGGGACTAGCTAGTAATGAGCAGTTCTTC
>TRBD2|few|TRBJ2-2|TRBV28
CASSPRLAGEGLLATGELFF
TGTGCCAGCAGTCCTCGACTAGCGGGAGAAGGTTTATTGGCCACCGGGGAGCTGTTTTTT
>NA|NA|TRBJ1-1|TRBV5-1
CASSPKRWMNTEAFF
TGCGCCAGCAGCCCGAAGAGGTGGATGAACACTGAAGCTTTCTTT
>NA|NA|TRBJ2-7|TRBV30
CAWDSGQLSSYEQYF
TGTGCCTGGGACTCCGGACAGCTAAGCTCCTACGAGCAGTACTTC
>NA|NA|TRBJ2-7|TRBV3-1/TRBV3-2
CASSHATASYEQYF
TGTGCCAGCAGCCATGCGACAGCTTCCTACGAGCAGTACTTC
>NA|NA|TRBJ1-6|TRBV27
CASSEEQGRYNSPLHF
TGTGCCAGCAGTGAAGAACAGGGACGCTATAATTCACCCCTCCACTTT
>TRBD1|NA|TRBJ1-2|TRBV6-2/TRBV6-3
CASSPSGTGTRRGGYTF
TGTGCCAGCAGTCCCTCCGGGACAGGGACTCGGCGGGGTGGCTACACCTTC
>TRBD2|NA|TRBJ2-3|TRBV10-3
CATGTSAGTDTQYF
TGTGCCACCGGCACTAGCGCGGGCACAGATACGCAGTATTTT
>NA|NA|TRBJ1-1|TRBV27
CASSLSRQGNTEAFF
TGTGCCAGCAGTTTATCTCGTCAGGGGAACACTGAAGCTTTCTTT
>TRBD2|NA|TRBJ2-3|TRBV28
CASSPRSWEGPDTQYF
TGTGCCAGCAGCCCCAGGTCGTGGGAGGGCCCCGATACGCAGTATTTT
>TRBD1|NA|TRBJ1-1|TRBV27
CASSSLGGGRTEAFF
TGTGCCAGCAGTAGCTTAGGGGGCGGTCGGACTGAAGCTTTCTTT
>TRBD1|NA|TRBJ2-7|TRBV5-4
CASSLAHRGLEQYF
TGTGCCAGCAGCTTAGCTCACAGGGGGCTCGAGCAGTACTTC
>NA|NA|TRBJ2-7|TRBV2
CASMPRTETYEQYF
TGTGCCAGCATGCCACGGACAGAGACCTACGAGCAGTACTTC
>NA|NA|TRBJ1-1|TRBV28
CASSFFRGTEAFF
TGTGCCAGCAGTTTTTTCAGGGGAACTGAAGCTTTCTTT
>NA|NA|TRBJ1-4|TRBV29-1
CSVGQEKLFF
TGCAGCGTTGGACAAGAAAAACTGTTTTTT
>TRBD1|NA|TRBJ1-5|TRBV28
CASRPTGGAGMGNQPQHF
TGTGCCAGCAGGCCTACAGGGGGCGCGGGGATGGGCAATCAGCCCCAGCATTTT
>TRBD1|NA|TRBJ2-7|TRBV14
CASSQSGPWDRTPF
TGTGCCAGCAGCCAAAGCGGGCCGTGGGACAGGACCCCCTTC
>NA|NA|TRBJ1-1|TRBV6-1
CASSERAGKIEAFF
TGTGCCAGCAGTGAACGGGCGGGGAAAATTGAAGCTTTCTTT
>NA|NA|TRBJ1-4|TRBV2
CASSGLQATNEKLFF
TGTGCCAGCAGTGGCTTACAGGCAACTAATGAAAAACTGTTTTTT
>NA|NA|TRBJ1-1|TRBV10-3
CAISGRGVGTEAFF
TGTGCCATCAGTGGCCGGGGGGTTGGCACTGAAGCTTTCTTT
>NA|NA|TRBJ1-5|TRBV28
CASSLGLYNQPQHF
TGTGCCAGCAGTCTGGGACTCTACAATCAGCCCCAGCATTTT
>NA|NA|TRBJ2-5|TRBV28
CASSVEPAGTLNVPYF
TGTGCCAGCAGTGTTGAACCTGCTGGGACTCTAAATGTTCCGTACTTC
>NA|once|TRBJ2-7|TRBV12-5
CASGSGYEQYF
TGTGCTAGTGGTAGCGGGTACGAGCAGTACTTC